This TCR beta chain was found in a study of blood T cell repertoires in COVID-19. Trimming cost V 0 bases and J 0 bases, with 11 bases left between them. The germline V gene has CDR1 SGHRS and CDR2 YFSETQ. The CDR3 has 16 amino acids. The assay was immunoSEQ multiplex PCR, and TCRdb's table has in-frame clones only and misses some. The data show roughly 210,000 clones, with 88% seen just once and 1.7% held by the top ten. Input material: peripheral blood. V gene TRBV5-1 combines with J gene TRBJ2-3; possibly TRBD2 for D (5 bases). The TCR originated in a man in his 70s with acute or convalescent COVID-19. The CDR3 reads CASSLGAATSTDTQYF. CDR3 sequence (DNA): TGCGCCAGCAGCTTGGGAGCGGCTACTAGCACAGATACGCAGTATTTT.